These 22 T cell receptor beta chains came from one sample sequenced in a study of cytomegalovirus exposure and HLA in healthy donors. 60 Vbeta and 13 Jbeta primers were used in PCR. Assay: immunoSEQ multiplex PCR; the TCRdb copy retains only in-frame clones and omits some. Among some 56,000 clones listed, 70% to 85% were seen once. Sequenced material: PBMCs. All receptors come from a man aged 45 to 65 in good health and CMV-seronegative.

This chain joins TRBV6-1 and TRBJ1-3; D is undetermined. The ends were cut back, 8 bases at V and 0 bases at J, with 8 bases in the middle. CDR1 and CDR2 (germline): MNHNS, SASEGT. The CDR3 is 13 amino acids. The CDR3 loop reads CASGGFSGNTIYF. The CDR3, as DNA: TGTGCCAGCGGAGGATTCTCTGGAAACACCATATATTTT.

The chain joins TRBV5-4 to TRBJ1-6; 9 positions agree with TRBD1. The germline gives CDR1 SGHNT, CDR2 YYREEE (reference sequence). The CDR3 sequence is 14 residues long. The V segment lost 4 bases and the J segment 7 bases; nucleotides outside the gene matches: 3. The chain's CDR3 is CASSRDRENSPLHF. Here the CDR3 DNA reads TGTGCCAGCAGCCGGGACAGGGAGAATTCACCCCTCCACTTT.

The CDR3 DNA is TGTGCCAGCAGCGTAGGGGGGGAGAACACTGAAGCTTTCTTT. Residues: CASSVGGENTEAFF. The chain links TRBV9 to TRBJ1-1, with a tentative D call TRBD1 (5 bases). Germline CDR1 SGDLS, CDR2 YYNGEE. V shed 0 bases and J shed 1 base, with 7 bases lying between them. This CDR3 is built from 14 residues. Based on the CDR3 plus reference TRBV9 and TRBJ1-1, the full variable domain is DSGVTQTPKHLITATGQRVTLRCSPRSGDLSVYWYQQSLDQGLQFLIQYYNGEERAKGNILERFSAQQFPDLHSELNLSSLELGDSALYFCASSVGGENTEAFFGQGTRLTVV.

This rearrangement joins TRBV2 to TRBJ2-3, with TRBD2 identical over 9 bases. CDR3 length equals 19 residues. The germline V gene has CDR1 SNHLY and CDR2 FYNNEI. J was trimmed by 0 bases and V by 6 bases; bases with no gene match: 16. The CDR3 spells CASRRGGLAGRGSTDTQYF. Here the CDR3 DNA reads TGTGCCAGCAGGAGGGGGGGTCTAGCGGGGCGAGGAAGCACAGATACGCAGTATTTT.

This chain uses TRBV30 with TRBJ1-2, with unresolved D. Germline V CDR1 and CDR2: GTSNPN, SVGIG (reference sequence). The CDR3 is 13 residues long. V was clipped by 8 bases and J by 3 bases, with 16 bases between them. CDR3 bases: TGTGCCCGGAATCGCGCCCCACACTATGGCTACACCTTC. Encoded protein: CARNRAPHYGYTF.

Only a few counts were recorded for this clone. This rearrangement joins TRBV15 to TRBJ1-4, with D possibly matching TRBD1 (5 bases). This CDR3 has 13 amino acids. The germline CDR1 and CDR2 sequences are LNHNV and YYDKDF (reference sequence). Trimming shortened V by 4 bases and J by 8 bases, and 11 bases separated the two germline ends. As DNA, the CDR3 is TGTGCCACCAGCATTGGGGGGGAGGAAAAACTGTTTTTT. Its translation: CATSIGGEEKLFF.

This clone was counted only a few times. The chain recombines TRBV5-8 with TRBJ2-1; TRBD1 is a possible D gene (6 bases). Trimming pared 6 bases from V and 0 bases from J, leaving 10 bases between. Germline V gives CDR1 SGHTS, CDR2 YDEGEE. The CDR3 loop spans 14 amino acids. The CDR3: CASIRTDSYNEQFF. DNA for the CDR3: TGTGCCAGCATCAGGACAGACTCCTACAATGAGCAGTTCTTC.

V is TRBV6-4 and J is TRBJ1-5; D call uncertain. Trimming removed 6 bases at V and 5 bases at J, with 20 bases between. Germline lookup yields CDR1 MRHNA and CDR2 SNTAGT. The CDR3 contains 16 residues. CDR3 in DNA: TGTGCCAGCAGACCGGGTCGAAAGTCGTTAGATCAGCCCCAGCATTTT. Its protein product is CASRPGRKSLDQPQHF.

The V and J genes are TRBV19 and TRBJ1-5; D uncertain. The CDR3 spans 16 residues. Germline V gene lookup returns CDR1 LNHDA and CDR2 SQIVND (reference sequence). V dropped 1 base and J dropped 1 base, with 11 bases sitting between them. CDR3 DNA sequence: TGTGCCAGTAGTATAGTTCGGGTTCGCAGCAATCAGCCCCAGCATTTT. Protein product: CASSIVRVRSNQPQHF.

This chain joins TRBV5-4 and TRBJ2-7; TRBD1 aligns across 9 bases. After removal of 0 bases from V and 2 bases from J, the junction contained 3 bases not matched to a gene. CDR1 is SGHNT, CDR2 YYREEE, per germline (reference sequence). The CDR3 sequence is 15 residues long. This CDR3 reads CASSLAGTGTYEQYF. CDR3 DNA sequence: TGTGCCAGCAGCTTGGCCGGGACAGGGACCTACGAGCAGTACTTC. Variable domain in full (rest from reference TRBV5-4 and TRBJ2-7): ETGVTQSPTHLIKTRGQQVTLRCSSQSGHNTVSWYQQALGQGPQFIFQYYREEENGRGNFPPRFSGLQFPNYSSELNVNALELDDSALYLCASSLAGTGTYEQYFGPGTRLTVT.

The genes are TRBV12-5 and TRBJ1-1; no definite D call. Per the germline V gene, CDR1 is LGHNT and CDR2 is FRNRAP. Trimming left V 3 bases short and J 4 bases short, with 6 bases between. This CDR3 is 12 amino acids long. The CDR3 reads CASGFAGTEAFF. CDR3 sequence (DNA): TGTGCTAGTGGTTTCGCCGGCACTGAAGCTTTCTTT.

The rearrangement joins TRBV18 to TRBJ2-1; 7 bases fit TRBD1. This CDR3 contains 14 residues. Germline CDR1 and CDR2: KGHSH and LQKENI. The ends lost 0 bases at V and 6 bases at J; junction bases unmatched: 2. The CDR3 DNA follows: TGTGCCAGCTCACCACCACAGGGGCGCAATGAGCAGTTCTTC. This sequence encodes CASSPPQGRNEQFF.

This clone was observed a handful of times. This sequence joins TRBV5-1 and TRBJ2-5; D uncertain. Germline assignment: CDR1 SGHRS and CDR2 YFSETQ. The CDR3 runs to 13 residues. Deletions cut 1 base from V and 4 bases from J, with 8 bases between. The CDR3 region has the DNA TGCGCCAGCAGCTTGATGGCATCAGAGACCCAGTACTTC. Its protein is CASSLMASETQYF.

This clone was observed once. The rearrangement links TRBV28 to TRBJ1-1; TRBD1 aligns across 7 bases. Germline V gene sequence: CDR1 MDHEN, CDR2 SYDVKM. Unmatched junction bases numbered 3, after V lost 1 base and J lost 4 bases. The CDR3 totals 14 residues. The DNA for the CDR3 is TGTGCCAGCAGTTTATCTTACAGGGGCACTGAAGCTTTCTTT. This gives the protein CASSLSYRGTEAFF.

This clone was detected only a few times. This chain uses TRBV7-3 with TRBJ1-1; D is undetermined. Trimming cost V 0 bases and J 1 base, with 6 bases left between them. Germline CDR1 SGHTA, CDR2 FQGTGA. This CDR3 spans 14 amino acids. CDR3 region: CASSLTHGNTEAFF. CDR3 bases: TGTGCCAGCAGCTTAACGCACGGGAACACTGAAGCTTTCTTT.

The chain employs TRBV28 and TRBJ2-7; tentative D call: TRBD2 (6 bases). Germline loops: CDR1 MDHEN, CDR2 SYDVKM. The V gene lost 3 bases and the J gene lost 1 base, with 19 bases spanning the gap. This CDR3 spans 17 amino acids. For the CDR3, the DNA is TGTGCCAGCAGTTTGCCCCGGGACTTAGTTTTTTCCTACGAGCAGTACTTC. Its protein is CASSLPRDLVFSYEQYF. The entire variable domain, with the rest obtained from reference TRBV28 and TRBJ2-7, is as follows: DVKVTQSSRYLVKRTGEKVFLECVQDMDHENMFWYRQDPGLGLRLIYFSYDVKMKEKGDIPEGYSVSREKKERFSLILESASTNQTSMYLCASSLPRDLVFSYEQYFGPGTRLTVT.

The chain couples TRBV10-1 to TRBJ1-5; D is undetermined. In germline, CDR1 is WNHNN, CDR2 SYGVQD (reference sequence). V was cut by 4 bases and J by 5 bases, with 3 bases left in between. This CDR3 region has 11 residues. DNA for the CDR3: TGCGCCAGCAGTGGGCATCAGCCCCAGCATTTT. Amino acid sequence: CASSGHQPQHF.

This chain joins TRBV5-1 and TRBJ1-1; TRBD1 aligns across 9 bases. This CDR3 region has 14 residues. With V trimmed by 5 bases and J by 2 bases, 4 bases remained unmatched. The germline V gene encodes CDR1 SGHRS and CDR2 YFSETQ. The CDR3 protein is CASSQTGGNTEAFF. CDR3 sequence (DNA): TGCGCCAGCAGTCAGACAGGGGGTAACACTGAAGCTTTCTTT. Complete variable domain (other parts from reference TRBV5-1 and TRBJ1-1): KAGVTQTPRYLIKTRGQQVTLSCSPISGHRSVSWYQQTPGQGLQFLFEYFSETQRNKGNFPGRFSGRQFSNSRSEMNVSTLELGDSALYLCASSQTGGNTEAFFGQGTRLTVV.

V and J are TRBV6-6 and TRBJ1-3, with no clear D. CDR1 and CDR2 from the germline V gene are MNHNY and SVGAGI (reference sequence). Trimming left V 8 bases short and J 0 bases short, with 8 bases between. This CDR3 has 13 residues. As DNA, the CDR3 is TGTGCCAGCGCGCGGGGCTCTGGAAACACCATATATTTT. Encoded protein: CASARGSGNTIYF.

DNA of the CDR3: TGTGCCACCAGCGGCAAACAGGGGGCGCAGGACGAGCAGTACTTC. The encoded protein is CATSGKQGAQDEQYF. The V call is TRBV15, the J call TRBJ2-7; TRBD1 matches 9 bases. The CDR3 is 15 residues long. With V trimmed by 5 bases and J by 5 bases, 10 bases remained unmatched. Germline V gives CDR1 LNHNV, CDR2 YYDKDF (reference sequence). Drawing the rest from reference TRBV15 and TRBJ2-7, the complete variable domain is DAMVIQNPRYQVTQFGKPVTLSCSQTLNHNVMYWYQQKSSQAPKLLFHYYDKDFNNEADTPDNFQSRRPNTSFCFLDIRSPGLGDTAMYLCATSGKQGAQDEQYFGPGTRLTVT.

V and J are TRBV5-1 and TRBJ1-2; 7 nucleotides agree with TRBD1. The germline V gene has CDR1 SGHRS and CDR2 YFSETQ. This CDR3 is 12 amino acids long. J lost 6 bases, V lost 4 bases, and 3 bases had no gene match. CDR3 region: CASSVTGNGYTF. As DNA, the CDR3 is TGCGCCAGCAGCGTGACAGGGAATGGCTACACCTTC.

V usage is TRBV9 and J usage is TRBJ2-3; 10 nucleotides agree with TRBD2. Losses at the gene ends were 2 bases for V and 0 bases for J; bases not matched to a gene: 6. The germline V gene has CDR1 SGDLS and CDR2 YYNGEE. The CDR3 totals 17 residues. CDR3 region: CASSVLAGAVSTDTQYF. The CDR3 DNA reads TGTGCCAGCAGCGTCCTAGCGGGGGCCGTTAGCACAGATACGCAGTATTTT.